This T cell receptor beta chain was sequenced for a study of OX40 agonist ivuxolimab in advanced cancers. Turning to the study itself: Subjects had a mean age of about 60 years, with a range of roughly 20 to 80; around 83% were male. Study-wide points: Also showing low normalized T-cell clonal expansion were some of the nonresponders.

CDR1 and CDR2 from the germline V gene are SGDLS and YYNGEE. This CDR3 has 14 residues. Between the trimmed V and J ends, which lost 6 bases and 1 base, there was a span of 8 bases. Patients were ineligible given autoimmune disease history or systemic immunosuppression. The protocol was immunoSEQ multiplex PCR, while the TCRdb copy is restricted to in-frame clones and leaves out a portion. This table has approximately 52,000 clones, approximately 84% appearing once. Of note for this clone: Its antigen is currently unknown.

Sequences were derived from CD4+ or CD8+ T cells sorted from blood, sampled in a trial of the OX40 agonist ivuxolimab. This receptor was taken from an adult with an advanced solid tumor such as melanoma, head and neck, liver or kidney cancer. The J gene is TRBJ1-6, the V gene TRBV9; D not resolved. The CDR3 DNA sequence: TGTGCCAGCACTAGAGGGTCCTATAATTCACCCCTCCACTTT. Its protein is CASTRGSYNSPLHF.